Listed below are T cell receptor beta chains from one sample, sequenced in a study of cytomegalovirus exposure and HLA in healthy donors. Measured with immunoSEQ multiplex PCR; TCRdb has only the in-frame clones, and not every one. The profile shows about 120,000 clones, around 66% of them singletons. Sequenced input: PBMCs. These receptors were obtained from a young man in good health and CMV-seronegative. Both conserved end residues are part of each CDR3. The order of the fields is J gene, V gene, CDR3 length, CDR3 protein.

J: TRBJ2-2; V: TRBV27; length: 12; CDR3: CASSLRTGELFF
J: TRBJ2-1; V: TRBV7-2; length: 15; CDR3: CASRVTGGSYNEQFF
J: TRBJ2-2; V: TRBV6-6; length: 13; CDR3: CASSPSYTGELFF
J: TRBJ1-4; V: TRBV19; length: 12; CDR3: CATAAEGEKLFF
J: TRBJ2-7; V: TRBV28; length: 15; CDR3: CASNAGTGIRYEQYF
J: TRBJ2-7; V: TRBV7-9; length: 14; CDR3: CASSLRTGSYEQYF
J: TRBJ2-1; V: TRBV10-3; length: 16; CDR3: CAITGTSGSPYNEQFF
J: TRBJ2-1; V: TRBV9; length: 15; CDR3: CASSLTSGGASEQFF
J: TRBJ2-2; V: TRBV9; length: 16; CDR3: CASSETSGYGYGELFF
J: TRBJ1-4; V: TRBV5-4; length: 14; CDR3: CASKRDRGNEKLFF
J: TRBJ2-3; V: TRBV7-9; length: 11; CDR3: CSSRSADTQYF
J: TRBJ2-7; V: TRBV5-6; length: 16; CDR3: CASSIGTGGKVYEQYF
J: TRBJ2-1; V: TRBV6-5; length: 15; CDR3: CASSLSRSSYNEQFF
J: TRBJ2-7; V: TRBV11-2; length: 15; CDR3: CASSLVPQGPGEQYF
J: TRBJ2-2; V: TRBV5-1; length: 14; CDR3: CASSIQGTTGELFF
J: TRBJ2-6; V: TRBV5-1; length: 17; CDR3: CASSLELLLSGANVLTF